Shown below are 22 T cell receptor beta chains from a single sample sequenced in a study of identical twins. TCRdb ran MiXCR on the 5' RACE reads and lists one entry per CDR3 protein. This table has roughly 350,000 distinct CDR3 sequences, approximately 8.7% appearing once. The sample comprised naive T cells sorted from blood. The origin of the receptors is a woman between 50 and 59 years old in good health.

The gene calls are TRBV6-1 and TRBJ1-2; no firm D call. V lost 2 bases and J 4 bases, leaving 17 bases between the germline ends. CDR1 is MNHNS, CDR2 SASEGT, per germline. The CDR3 contains 16 residues. CDR3 amino acids: CASSESWTALGYGYTF. The CDR3 DNA reads TGTGCCAGCAGTGAATCCTGGACGGCCCTTGGCTATGGCTACACCTTC.

This clonotype was picked up a small number of times. V and J are TRBV20-1 and TRBJ2-2, with 13 bases aligning to TRBD2. The CDR3 covers 17 residues. CDR1 is DFQATT and CDR2 is SNEGSKA in the germline V gene (reference sequence). The trim removed 0 bases at V and 3 bases at J, leaving 4 bases unmatched. CDR3 nucleotides: TGCAGTGCTAGAGATGGACTAGCGGGAGTGTACACCGGGGAGCTGTTTTTT. Translation gives CSARDGLAGVYTGELFF.

The gene calls are TRBV7-2 and TRBJ2-1; 9 bases are a match to TRBD2. Germline-derived CDR1 and CDR2 are SGHTA and FQGNSA. The CDR3 spans 18 residues. After removal of 3 bases from V and 2 bases from J, the junction contained 11 bases not matched to a gene. The CDR3 DNA reads TGTGCCAGCAGCTTGGCTCTAGCGGGGTCCGGCCCCTACAATGAGCAGTTCTTC. This codes for CASSLALAGSGPYNEQFF.

In this sample, this clonotype turned up a few times. The chain carries TRBV6-5 and TRBJ2-1, with D hard to call. V was clipped by 5 bases and J by 6 bases, with 8 bases between them. The CDR3 sequence is 12 residues long. Germline V gene lookup returns CDR1 MNHEY and CDR2 SVGAGI. The CDR3: CASSATPNEQFF. In DNA form, the CDR3 reads TGTGCCAGCAGTGCTACTCCCAATGAGCAGTTCTTC.

V and J are TRBV7-8 and TRBJ2-6, with D possibly matching TRBD1 (5 bases). V lost 1 base to trimming and J lost 2 bases, with 9 bases between them. The germline gives CDR1 SGHVS, CDR2 FQNEAQ. The length of the CDR3 is 16 residues. The CDR3 DNA follows: TGTGCCAGCAGCTTAGAGGGGTTACCTGGGGCCAACGTCCTGACTTTC. Amino acids: CASSLEGLPGANVLTF.

The chain carries TRBV7-8 and TRBJ2-7; TRBD2 matches at 12 bases. With V trimmed by 4 bases and J by 5 bases, 9 bases remained unmatched. CDR3 length equals 16 residues. Germline V CDR1 and CDR2: SGHVS, FQNEAQ. CDR3 sequence reads: CASSSRWTSGNHEQYF. CDR3 nucleotide sequence: TGTGCCAGCAGCTCAAGATGGACTAGCGGGAATCACGAGCAGTACTTC.

At least ten counts were recorded for this clonotype. The chain couples TRBV28 to TRBJ2-1, with D possibly TRBD2 on 5 matching bases. This CDR3 region has 17 residues. Germline V lookup: CDR1 MDHEN, CDR2 SYDVKM. V lost 10 bases to trimming and J lost 0 bases, with 22 bases between them. CDR3 in DNA: TGTGCCATCCACTCCCGAGGGCCGAAAAGCTCCTACAATGAGCAGTTCTTC. It yields the protein CAIHSRGPKSSYNEQFF.

In its sample, this clonotype was seen many times. The V and J genes are TRBV4-1 and TRBJ2-1, with D maybe TRBD2 (6 bases). The CDR3 consists of 14 residues. Germline V gene sequence: CDR1 MGHRA, CDR2 YSYEKL. V lost 0 bases, J lost 10 bases, and 13 bases lay in between. Written as DNA, the CDR3 is TGCGCCAGCAGCCAAGACGCTGCGGGGCGCGAGCAGTTCTTC. This codes for CASSQDAAGREQFF.

This clonotype was seen many times. V is TRBV4-1 and J is TRBJ2-7; TRBD2 matches 8 bases. With 0 bases clipped from V and 1 base from J, the junction kept 8 bases outside the gene matches. The V gene's germline CDR1 is MGHRA and CDR2 YSYEKL. This CDR3 has 17 residues. CDR3 amino acids: CASSQDLRSGRSYEQYF. DNA for the CDR3: TGCGCCAGCAGCCAAGATCTGAGGAGCGGGAGATCCTACGAGCAGTACTTC.

The chain employs TRBV12-3 or TRBV12-4 and TRBJ1-4; TRBD1 might be the D (5 bases). V dropped 3 bases and J dropped 7 bases, with 12 bases sitting between them. CDR3 length: 14 residues. The CDR3 loop reads CASSFGREGEKLFF. The CDR3 nucleotides read TGTGCCAGCAGTTTCGGCAGGGAGGGTGAAAAACTGTTTTTT.

V and J are TRBV7-9 and TRBJ2-2; 8 nucleotides align to TRBD1. This CDR3 comprises 17 residues. J lost 3 bases, V lost 3 bases, and 9 bases had no gene match. Looked up from germline, CDR1 is SEHNR and CDR2 is FQNEAQ (reference sequence). The CDR3 here is CASSFPRGQEDTGELFF. Here the CDR3 DNA reads TGTGCCAGCAGCTTCCCCAGGGGACAGGAGGACACCGGGGAGCTGTTTTTT.

The rearrangement links TRBV5-1 to TRBJ2-1; no definite D call. CDR1 is SGHRS, CDR2 YFSETQ, per germline. The CDR3 consists of 16 residues. The V gene lost 2 bases and the J gene lost 4 bases, with 16 bases spanning the gap. The CDR3, as DNA: TGCGCCAGCAGCTTTTTATCTGGCTGGAGATACAATGAGCAGTTCTTC. It is translated as CASSFLSGWRYNEQFF. Supplemented by reference TRBV5-1 and TRBJ2-1, the full variable domain reads KAGVTQTPRYLIKTRGQQVTLSCSPISGHRSVSWYQQTPGQGLQFLFEYFSETQRNKGNFPGRFSGRQFSNSRSEMNVSTLELGDSALYLCASSFLSGWRYNEQFFGPGTRLTVL.

This clonotype was observed a handful of times. The J gene is TRBJ1-1, the V gene TRBV12-3 or TRBV12-4; 9 bases map to TRBD1. V shed 5 bases and J 1 base; nucleotides not matched to a gene: 5. This CDR3 comprises 15 residues. The DNA of the CDR3 is TGTGCCAGCAGTACGGGACAGGGTACGAACACTGAAGCTTTCTTT. Translating gives CASSTGQGTNTEAFF.

Only a few counts were recorded for this clonotype. This chain links TRBV3-1 with TRBJ2-3, with unresolved D. Germline CDR1 and CDR2: LGHDT and YNNKEL (reference sequence). The CDR3 is 14 residues long. The V end was cut by 0 bases, the J end by 2 bases, with 6 bases between. The CDR3 sequence is CASSQDLDTDTQYF. CDR3 DNA: TGTGCCAGCAGCCAAGATCTCGACACAGATACGCAGTATTTT.

This clonotype was observed many times. V usage is TRBV10-3 and J usage is TRBJ2-5; 7 positions match TRBD2. The CDR3 has 13 residues. V dropped 4 bases and J dropped 5; count of bases not matched to a gene: 4. Germline V gene lookup returns CDR1 ENHRY and CDR2 SYGVKD. The CDR3 protein is CAISGGSGETQYF. In DNA form, the CDR3 reads TGTGCCATCAGTGGCGGGAGTGGGGAGACCCAGTACTTC.

The rearrangement links TRBV12-3 or TRBV12-4 to TRBJ2-3; 11 bases agree with TRBD1. J lost 4 bases, V lost 8 bases, and 5 bases had no gene match. This CDR3 has 14 amino acids. In DNA form, the CDR3 reads TGTGCCAGCCGAAGGACAGGGGGCGCAGATACGCAGTATTTT. It translates to CASRRTGGADTQYF.

This clonotype was recorded at least ten times. This rearrangement joins TRBV4-1 to TRBJ1-5; 9 bases map to TRBD1. The J segment lost 4 bases and the V segment lost 4 bases, leaving 5 bases of the junction unmatched. There are 15 residues in the CDR3. CDR1 MGHRA and CDR2 YSYEKL come from the germline V gene. The CDR3 region has the DNA TGCGCCAGCAGCCGCCTGACAGGGGGAAATCAGCCCCAGCATTTT. This encodes CASSRLTGGNQPQHF.

This clonotype has a handful of counts. This rearrangement joins TRBV4-1 to TRBJ2-5; 8 bases fit TRBD2. V was clipped by 8 bases and J by 4 bases; unmatched bases: 12. The length of the CDR3 is 15 residues. Germline CDR1 reads MGHRA; CDR2 reads YSYEKL. The CDR3 is CASGLESGGRETQYF. The CDR3 DNA reads TGCGCCAGCGGCTTGGAAAGCGGGGGACGAGAGACCCAGTACTTC.

This chain links TRBV20-1 with TRBJ2-3; 8 bases line up with TRBD2. Unmatched junction bases numbered 18, after V lost 6 bases and J lost 1 base. This CDR3 has 18 residues. Per the germline V gene, CDR1 is DFQATT and CDR2 is SNEGSKA (reference sequence). The CDR3 reads CSAIDPSAGAGGTDTQYF. The DNA for the CDR3 is TGCAGTGCCATTGATCCCTCCGCGGGAGCGGGGGGCACAGATACGCAGTATTTT.

This clonotype showed up many times. The chain carries TRBV15 and TRBJ1-3, with no clear D. Germline loops: CDR1 LNHNV, CDR2 YYDKDF (reference sequence). The germline V and J ends were trimmed by 3 bases and 8 bases, with 11 bases remaining between them. This CDR3 contains 13 residues. The CDR3 loop is CATSSRASDTIYF. The CDR3 DNA follows: TGTGCCACCAGCAGTCGCGCCTCAGACACCATATATTTT. Drawing the rest from reference TRBV15 and TRBJ1-3, the complete variable domain is DAMVIQNPRYQVTQFGKPVTLSCSQTLNHNVMYWYQQKSSQAPKLLFHYYDKDFNNEADTPDNFQSRRPNTSFCFLDIRSPGLGDTAMYLCATSSRASDTIYFGEGSWLTVV.

The chain uses TRBV7-9 and TRBJ2-1, with D uncertain. This CDR3 has 13 amino acids. Germline CDR1 reads SEHNR; CDR2 reads FQNEAQ (reference sequence). The germline V and J ends were trimmed by 4 bases and 5 bases, with 9 bases remaining between them. The CDR3 DNA is TGTGCCAGCAGCTACTTGGGCGACAATGAGCAGTTCTTC. Its protein is CASSYLGDNEQFF.

This clonotype was observed a few times. The genes are TRBV12-3 or TRBV12-4 and TRBJ1-5; TRBD1 aligns across 9 bases. With 4 bases clipped from V and 2 bases from J, the junction kept 3 bases outside the gene matches. There are 15 residues in the CDR3. CDR3 amino acids: CASSSRTGGNQPQHF. CDR3 nucleotides: TGTGCCAGCAGTTCGAGGACAGGGGGCAATCAGCCCCAGCATTTT.